This T cell receptor beta chain derives from a study of human T cells and chemical hapten exposure. This clonotype was detected ten times or more. Time point in this sample: pre-sensitization, week 0. Regarding treatment: therapeutic diphenylcyclopropenone sensitization with weekly scalp DPC. Each CDR3 protein gets one entry after TCRdb re-called the RACE reads with MiXCR. The sample lists roughly 380,000 distinct CDR3 sequences, 4% to 6% occurring once. This CDR3 comprises 15 residues. The germline V gene encodes CDR1 SGHTA and CDR2 FQGNSA. Deletions cut 6 bases from V and 2 bases from J, with 16 bases between.

The source material was whole blood, sampled in connection with sensitization to the hapten diphenylcyclopropenone (DPC). This sequence was found in a woman between 50 and 59 years old with alopecia areata. Some clones in this sample may be carry-over from other donors' samples. The chain is built from TRBV7-2 and TRBJ2-5; no clear D. The DNA for the CDR3 is TGTGCCAGCAGTCCGAACCGGGCACAACAAGAGACCCAGTACTTC. This translates into CASSPNRAQQETQYF.